This TCR beta chain was documented in a study of human T cells and chemical hapten exposure. Each CDR3 protein is one row after TCRdb ran MiXCR on the 5' RACE reads. The sample contains tens of thousands of distinct CDR3 sequences, roughly 8% of which appear only once. Whole blood, unfractionated, served as the material for total RNA extraction. V dropped 2 bases and J dropped 2 bases, with 7 bases sitting between them. This CDR3 is built from 14 residues. The V gene's germline CDR1 is MNHEY and CDR2 SMNVEV (reference sequence). The rearrangement joins TRBV27 to TRBJ1-5; D perhaps matches TRBD1 (5 bases). The TCR originated in a male donor in good health. The DNA for the CDR3 is TGTGCCAGCAGTTTAGGGGGTCGCAATCAGCCCCAGCATTTT. It codes for CASSLGGRNQPQHF.